The 29 T cell receptor beta chains reported below all come from one sample, sequenced in a study of neurological immune-mediated disorders. One entry per CDR3 protein, called by TCRdb with MiXCR from the 5' RACE reads. The table records approximately 74,000 distinct CDR3 sequences, roughly 5% of them present only once. The sample consisted of PBMCs. These receptors all stem from a man younger than 35 with multiple sclerosis.

This clonotype was seen repeatedly, ten times or more. The V and J genes are TRBV21-1 and TRBJ2-4; the table's D gene call, TRBD2, was not cross checked with the DNA. TRBV21-1 constitutes a pseudogene. The CDR3 sequence is 19 residues long. The CDR3 sequence is CASSKAWLAVALAKNIQYF. CDR3 coding DNA: TGTGCCAGCAGCAAAGCGTGGCTAGCGGTTGCTCTAGCCAAAAACATTCAGTACTTC.

In this sample, this clonotype turned up many times. The V gene is TRBV5-1, the J gene TRBJ1-4; D not resolved. Germline V gene sequence: CDR1 SGHRS, CDR2 YFSETQ. The CDR3 sequence is 18 residues long. Trimming removed 0 bases from V and 0 bases from J, with 15 bases in between. This CDR3 is CASSLAYTARATNEKLFF. Here the CDR3 DNA reads TGCGCCAGCAGCTTGGCCTATACAGCCCGAGCAACTAATGAAAAACTGTTTTTT.

This clonotype was seen ten or more times. This chain links TRBV20-1 with TRBJ2-1; 8 positions match TRBD2. Per germline, CDR1 DFQATT and CDR2 SNEGSKA (reference sequence). The CDR3 totals 16 residues. The trim removed 3 bases at V and 0 bases at J, leaving 7 bases unmatched. CDR3 coding DNA: TGCAGTGCTAGTGACTTAGCGGGGAGCTCCTACAATGAGCAGTTCTTC. This gives the protein CSASDLAGSSYNEQFF.

This clonotype was recorded many times. V usage is TRBV18 and J usage is TRBJ1-1, with D unclear. This CDR3 is built from 13 residues. CDR1 and CDR2 (germline): KGHSH, LQKENI. Deletions cut 5 bases from V and 1 base from J, with 8 bases between. CDR3 in DNA: TGTGCCAGCTCAAAGACCCAGAACACTGAAGCTTTCTTT. This translates into CASSKTQNTEAFF.

This clonotype was counted only a few times. The V call is TRBV7-6, the J call TRBJ2-2; tentative D call: TRBD2 (6 bases). V was trimmed by 7 bases and J by 5 bases, leaving 14 bases between them. This CDR3 comprises 14 residues. The germline V gene has CDR1 SGHVS and CDR2 FNYEAQ. The DNA for the CDR3 is TGTGCCAGCATGACGGGGGTTAGGACCGGGGAGCTGTTTTTT. Its translation is CASMTGVRTGELFF.

This clonotype has ten or more counts. The genes are TRBV19 and TRBJ2-5, with no clear D. Germline V lookup: CDR1 LNHDA, CDR2 SQIVND (reference sequence). The CDR3 is 13 amino acids. With 3 bases removed from V and 5 bases from J, the gap between germline ends came to 10 bases. CDR3 protein: CASSIFSTETQYF. Here the CDR3 DNA reads TGTGCCAGTAGTATTTTTAGCACCGAGACCCAGTACTTC.

This clonotype has ten or more counts. The genes are TRBV7-3 and TRBJ2-1; 7 bases are a match to TRBD1. The junction had 6 bases not matched to a gene; V was cut back by 5 bases and J by 2 bases. The germline CDR1 and CDR2 sequences are SGHTA and FQGTGA. The CDR3 is 15 residues long. CDR3: CASSGGQTTYNEQFF. The CDR3 nucleotides are TGTGCCAGCAGCGGGGGACAGACTACCTACAATGAGCAGTTCTTC.

This clonotype showed up many times. The genes are TRBV20-1 and TRBJ1-5; 7 nucleotides agree with TRBD1. Losses at the gene ends were 5 bases for V and 4 bases for J; bases not matched to a gene: 17. CDR1 DFQATT and CDR2 SNEGSKA come from the germline V gene (reference sequence). CDR3 length equals 17 residues. The CDR3 DNA sequence: TGCAGTGCTCTCCGACTTAAGGACAGGCGGGGAAATCAGCCCCAGCATTTT. It yields the protein CSALRLKDRRGNQPQHF.

This clonotype has at least ten counts. The chain recombines TRBV5-6 with TRBJ2-7; 7 bases fit TRBD2. CDR3 length equals 15 residues. The V gene end was trimmed by 4 bases and the J gene end by 4 bases; junction bases not matched to a gene: 11. CDR1 and CDR2 (germline): SGHDT, YYEEEE. CDR3 residues: CASSQLAMAGYEQYF. In DNA form, the CDR3 reads TGTGCCAGCAGCCAACTAGCGATGGCGGGGTACGAGCAGTACTTC.

This clonotype has a count of ten or more. The rearrangement uses TRBV6-4 and TRBJ2-1; D may be TRBD2 (6 bases). The CDR3 sequence is 14 residues long. V gave up 3 bases and J gave up 0 bases, with 6 bases separating them. Per the germline V gene, CDR1 is MRHNA and CDR2 is SNTAGT. CDR3: CASSEAGSYNEQFF. In DNA form, the CDR3 reads TGTGCCAGCAGTGAAGCGGGCTCCTACAATGAGCAGTTCTTC.

In this sample, this clonotype turned up many times. The chain carries TRBV7-6 and TRBJ1-5; 8 bases are a match to TRBD1. CDR1 is SGHVS and CDR2 is FNYEAQ in the germline V gene. This CDR3 contains 15 residues. The ends lost 5 bases at V and 2 bases at J; junction bases unmatched: 5. This CDR3 is CASSGGTGRNQPQHF. In DNA form, the CDR3 reads TGTGCCAGCAGCGGAGGGACAGGCCGCAATCAGCCCCAGCATTTT.

About this clonotype: One junction end disagrees with the germline gene, perhaps due to a read error. The V call is TRBV7-9, the J call TRBJ1-6, with D maybe TRBD1 (5 bases). The germline V gene has CDR1 SEHNR and CDR2 FQNEAQ (reference sequence). The CDR3 is made up of 18 amino acids. The CDR3 reads CASSPPRSGPEGNSPLNF. The CDR3 DNA reads TGTGCCAGCAGCCCCCCTAGGTCAGGGCCAGAAGGGAATTCACCCCTCAACTTT.

The rearrangement joins TRBV10-3 to TRBJ2-2; 10 nucleotides line up with TRBD2. CDR1 and CDR2 from the germline V gene are ENHRY and SYGVKD. The CDR3 runs to 14 residues. J was trimmed by 3 bases and V by 9 bases; bases with no gene match: 4. Written as DNA, the CDR3 is TGTGCCATTCCTAGCGGGAGCTACACCGGGGAGCTGTTTTTT. As protein: CAIPSGSYTGELFF.

Many counts were recorded for this clonotype. CDR3 bases: TGTGCCAGCAGCTTGATCGCCCGGTATGGTTCACCCCTCCACTTT. It encodes CASSLIARYGSPLHF. This chain links TRBV5-6 with TRBJ1-6; the D is unclear. This CDR3 comprises 15 residues. CDR1 is SGHDT, CDR2 YYEEEE, per germline. V lost 1 base and J lost 9, with 14 bases in between.

This clonotype was observed at least ten times. The chain employs TRBV18 and TRBJ2-5; no clear D gene. Germline V gene data show CDR1 as KGHSH and CDR2 as LQKENI. Trimming took 0 bases from V and 5 from J, leaving 7 bases between them. This CDR3 has 13 residues. The CDR3 loop reads CASSPPSRETQYF. Written as DNA, the CDR3 is TGTGCCAGCTCACCACCTTCTCGGGAGACCCAGTACTTC.

This clonotype turned up a few times. The chain is built from TRBV5-1 and TRBJ2-1; TRBD2 aligns across 8 bases. The CDR3 length is 16 residues. J was trimmed by 0 bases and V by 5 bases; bases with no gene match: 7. Per germline, CDR1 SGHRS and CDR2 YFSETQ. CDR3 nucleotide sequence: TGCGCCAGCAGACCTGTAGCGGGGAGCTCCTACAATGAGCAGTTCTTC. Residues: CASRPVAGSSYNEQFF.

Comment on this clonotype: A much more abundant neighbour one base away suggests this may be a read error. This rearrangement joins TRBV20-1 to TRBJ1-2, with 7 bases aligning to TRBD1. CDR3 length: 17 residues. V lost 1 base, J lost 0 bases, and 11 bases stayed unmatched. Germline values: CDR1 DFQATT, CDR2 SNEGSKA (reference sequence). Here the CDR3 reads CSARGRRGGLTNYGYTF. The CDR3 DNA sequence: TGCAGTGCTAGAGGTCGTAGAGGGGGCTTAACTAACTATGGCTACACCTTC.

This clonotype was counted many times. This chain uses TRBV20-1 with TRBJ2-3; D unresolved. The CDR3 extends over 13 amino acids. CDR1 is DFQATT, CDR2 SNEGSKA, per germline (reference sequence). V lost 5 bases to trimming and J lost 1 base, with 10 bases between them. CDR3 sequence reads: CSAPHDGTDTQYF. The CDR3 region has the DNA TGCAGTGCTCCCCATGACGGCACAGATACGCAGTATTTT.

The genes are TRBV24-1 and TRBJ2-3; D might be TRBD1 or TRBD2, each matching 6 bases. CDR3 length: 12 amino acids. Trimming stripped 7 bases from V and 6 bases from J, with 10 bases between. Germline CDR1 reads KGHDR; CDR2 reads SFDVKD. CDR3 residues: CATSGGRDTQYF. The CDR3 DNA follows: TGTGCCACCAGCGGGGGCAGGGATACGCAGTATTTT.

This clonotype was seen many times. The chain couples TRBV20-1 to TRBJ2-1, with TRBD2 as a possible D gene (5 bases). With 7 bases removed from V and 9 bases from J, the gap between germline ends came to 16 bases. This CDR3 is built from 12 residues. Per germline, CDR1 DFQATT and CDR2 SNEGSKA (reference sequence). The chain's CDR3 is CSGTTDYREQFF. The CDR3 DNA reads TGCAGTGGCACCACCGACTATCGTGAGCAGTTCTTC.

This clonotype has ten or more counts. V and J are TRBV12-3 or TRBV12-4 and TRBJ1-2; D possibly corresponds to TRBD1 (6 bases). The germline V and J ends were trimmed by 5 bases and 3 bases, with 10 bases remaining between them. CDR3 length equals 13 residues. CDR3 sequence (DNA): TGTGCCAGCAGTGAACAGGGCTACTATGGCTACACCTTC. It specifies CASSEQGYYGYTF.

This clonotype came up many times. The rearrangement links TRBV5-1 to TRBJ2-7; 7 bases align to TRBD1. The CDR3 is 15 residues long. J was trimmed by 2 bases and V by 2 bases; bases with no gene match: 7. Germline V CDR1 and CDR2: SGHRS, YFSETQ. The CDR3 spells CASSLGQAVAYEQYF. The CDR3, as DNA: TGCGCCAGCAGCTTAGGACAGGCGGTGGCCTACGAGCAGTACTTC.

This clonotype was observed many times. The chain combines TRBV7-6 with TRBJ1-2, with TRBD1 identical over 7 bases. The CDR3 runs to 15 residues. V trimming: 3 bases; J trimming: 4 bases; junction bases outside the gene matches: 8. Per the germline V gene, CDR1 is SGHVS and CDR2 is FNYEAQ. The CDR3 spells CASSFGTDNLYGYTF. The DNA for the CDR3 is TGTGCCAGCAGCTTCGGGACAGACAATCTCTATGGCTACACCTTC.

The J gene is TRBJ1-5, the V gene TRBV20-1; TRBD1 agrees at 7 bases. CDR3 length: 16 residues. The V gene's germline CDR1 is DFQATT and CDR2 SNEGSKA (reference sequence). The V and J ends lost 3 bases and 5 bases, in that order; junction bases with no gene match: 13. CDR3 DNA sequence: TGCAGTGCTAGGACAGGGATTAGTGCTATCGATCAGCCCCAGCATTTT. Protein product: CSARTGISAIDQPQHF.

This clonotype has ten or more counts. The chain has TRBV27 and TRBJ2-2; D is undetermined. The CDR3 extends over 13 amino acids. From germline, CDR1 is MNHEY and CDR2 SMNVEV (reference sequence). The V and J ends lost 4 bases and 7 bases respectively, with 10 bases between them. Here the CDR3 reads CASSSNWGGELFF. As DNA, the CDR3 is TGTGCCAGCAGTTCAAACTGGGGCGGGGAGCTGTTTTTT.

This clonotype was counted at least ten times. This chain uses TRBV11-1 with TRBJ2-6; tentative D call: TRBD2 (6 bases). CDR1 is SGHAT and CDR2 is FQDESV in the germline V gene (reference sequence). This CDR3 contains 17 residues. V dropped 5 bases and J dropped 1 base, with 15 bases sitting between them. CDR3 in DNA: TGTGCCAGCAGCGGGGAGGCGGGGCCTTCTGGGGCCAACGTCCTGACTTTC. It specifies CASSGEAGPSGANVLTF.

About this clonotype itself: Possible read error: a much larger clone is one base away. This chain links TRBV6-6 with TRBJ2-1, with 9 bases identical to TRBD1. CDR3 length: 15 residues. CDR1 and CDR2 (germline): MNHNY, SVGAGI (reference sequence). The DNA for the CDR3 is TGTGCCAACAGTCTCACAGGGGGCACCTACAATGAGCAGTTCTTC. Translated: CANSLTGGTYNEQFF.

Many counts were recorded for this clonotype. This chain joins TRBV10-3 and TRBJ2-2; D gene uncertain. Per germline, CDR1 ENHRY and CDR2 SYGVKD. V was pared by 8 bases and J by 2 bases, with 9 bases between. The CDR3 consists of 13 residues. The CDR3 nucleotides read TGTGCCATCTTTCGAGAAAACACCGGGGAGCTGTTTTTT. This codes for CAIFRENTGELFF.

This clonotype was seen ten or more times. The chain joins TRBV20-1 to TRBJ1-1; D gene unclear. V lost 2 bases and J lost 1, with 17 bases in between. Germline loops: CDR1 DFQATT, CDR2 SNEGSKA (reference sequence). The CDR3 covers 16 residues. CDR3 nucleotide sequence: TGCAGTGCTAGAAAATTTCTCGCGGACGGGAACACTGAAGCTTTCTTT. Its protein is CSARKFLADGNTEAFF.